This T cell receptor beta chain was captured by sequencing in a study of T cell responses to AZD1222 COVID-19 vaccine. This table comes from immunoSEQ multiplex PCR, and its TCRdb copy is limited to in-frame clones, with some not included. The sample carries fewer than 35,000 clones, approximately 90% recorded once. The CDR3 sequence is 13 residues long. V lost 6 bases to trimming and J lost 7 bases, with 13 bases between them. Germline-derived CDR1 and CDR2 are MNHEY and SVGAGI. As for this clone: Its antigen is still unknown.

Study outcomes and limitations: Regions 160-218 and 743-854 dominated among vaccine-associated CD4 TCRs spanning spike. Repertoires were sampled only after the peak T cell response.

The origin of this receptor is an adult in good health. V gene TRBV6-5 combines with J gene TRBJ1-5; D gene unclear. The sequencing here drew on peripheral blood, taken on day 0 of AZD1222 vaccination. This CDR3 reads CASSPFAGQPQHF. As DNA, the CDR3 is TGTGCCAGCAGCCCCTTCGCTGGGCAGCCCCAGCATTTT.